A single sample gave rise to the 19 T cell receptor beta chains below, sequenced in a study of blood T cell repertoires in COVID-19. The repertoire was sequenced with immunoSEQ multiplex PCR; TCRdb's copy has only in-frame clones and lacks some. The sample records hundreds of thousands of clones, more than 75% being singletons. Material for sequencing was PBMCs or T cells enriched from blood (not recorded which). These receptors came from a woman between 50 and 59 years old who had recovered from COVID-19.

The chain links TRBV29-1 to TRBJ1-5, with D possibly being TRBD1 (5 bases). Germline CDR1 and CDR2: SQVTM and ANQGSEA. V was cut by 6 bases and J by 2 bases, with 14 bases left in between. The CDR3 length is 14 residues. The CDR3 DNA sequence: TGCAGCGTGCGCCTTGGGGGGGGCAATCAGCCCCAGCATTTT. Its protein is CSVRLGGGNQPQHF. Based on the CDR3 plus reference TRBV29-1 and TRBJ1-5, the full variable domain is SAVISQKPSRDICQRGTSLTIQCQVDSQVTMMFWYRQQPGQSLTLIATANQGSEATYESGFVIDKFPISRPNLTFSTLTVSNMSPEDSSIYLCSVRLGGGNQPQHFGDGTRLSIL.

The chain links TRBV19 to TRBJ1-1; 7 bases map to TRBD1. V was pared by 7 bases and J by 4 bases, with 12 bases of the junction left unmatched. This CDR3 comprises 15 residues. Per germline, CDR1 LNHDA and CDR2 SQIVND (reference sequence). In DNA form, the CDR3 reads TGTGCCAGTACTCTGGACAGGCGGGGAGGCACTGAAGCTTTCTTT. Translated, it gives CASTLDRRGGTEAFF.

This clone was seen only a few times. The chain couples TRBV2 to TRBJ2-1, with TRBD2 matching over 7 bases. The CDR3 totals 14 residues. Germline V gene lookup returns CDR1 SNHLY and CDR2 FYNNEI. The V gene end was trimmed by 5 bases and the J gene end by 3 bases; junction bases not matched to a gene: 4. CDR3: CASSPSGNYNEQFF. The CDR3 DNA sequence: TGTGCCAGCAGTCCTAGCGGTAACTACAATGAGCAGTTCTTC.

The chain recombines TRBV7-9 with TRBJ1-6, with 9 bases fitting TRBD1. This CDR3 is 14 amino acids long. The V segment lost 4 bases and the J segment 8 bases; nucleotides outside the gene matches: 3. Germline loops: CDR1 SEHNR, CDR2 FQNEAQ (reference sequence). CDR3 region: CASSWTGEDSPLHF. In nucleotides, the CDR3 is TGTGCCAGCAGCTGGACAGGGGAAGATTCACCCCTCCACTTT.

DNA for the CDR3: TGCGCCAGCAGCCCGGGAGTGAACACTGAAGCTTTCTTT. Translation: CASSPGVNTEAFF. The chain links TRBV5-1 to TRBJ1-1; D ambiguous. CDR1 SGHRS and CDR2 YFSETQ come from the germline V gene. Trimming removed 4 bases at V and 0 bases at J, with 7 bases between. The CDR3 spans 13 residues.

Worth noting for this clone: The sample holds other DNA sequences that translate to the same CDR3. The chain carries TRBV5-1 and TRBJ1-1; D perhaps matches TRBD1 (5 bases). The germline V gene encodes CDR1 SGHRS and CDR2 YFSETQ. The CDR3 totals 14 residues. With 1 base removed from V and 0 bases from J, the gap between germline ends came to 7 bases. In nucleotides, the CDR3 is TGCGCCAGCAGCTTGACAGGAATGAACACTGAAGCTTTCTTT. This translates into CASSLTGMNTEAFF.

The rearrangement uses TRBV11-2 and TRBJ2-1; D ambiguous. The germline CDR1 and CDR2 sequences are SGHAT and FQNNGV. The CDR3 extends over 15 amino acids. Trimming shortened V by 5 bases and J by 1 base, and 12 bases separated the two germline ends. The CDR3 region is CASSPNVGSYNEQFF. The CDR3 DNA reads as TGTGCCAGCAGCCCCAACGTCGGTTCCTACAATGAGCAGTTCTTC.

This chain links TRBV5-1 with TRBJ2-1; no clear D. Germline CDR1 is SGHRS and CDR2 is YFSETQ. This CDR3 has 13 amino acids. Trimming left V 1 base short and J 6 bases short, with 8 bases between. CDR3 DNA sequence: TGCGCCAGCAGCTTGACTAACCGCAATGAGCAGTTCTTC. Encoded protein: CASSLTNRNEQFF.

This chain joins TRBV10-2 and TRBJ1-2, with no clear D. Germline V gives CDR1 WSHSY, CDR2 SAAADI. This CDR3 contains 11 residues. V shed 6 bases and J shed 4 bases, with 6 bases lying between them. CDR3 sequence (DNA): TGCGCCAGCAGCACATCCTATGGCTACACCTTC. Amino acids: CASSTSYGYTF.

The rearrangement uses TRBV18 and TRBJ2-2; TRBD1 aligns across 8 bases. Looked up from germline, CDR1 is KGHSH and CDR2 is LQKENI. The trim removed 4 bases at V and 1 base at J, leaving 5 bases unmatched. The CDR3 sequence is 16 residues long. The CDR3 DNA reads as TGTGCCAGCTCACAACAGGGACAGGTGAACACCGGGGAGCTGTTTTTT. It yields the protein CASSQQGQVNTGELFF. The full variable domain, rest sourced from reference TRBV18 and TRBJ2-2, is NAGVMQNPRHLVRRRGQEARLRCSPMKGHSHVYWYRQLPEEGLKFMVYLQKENIIDESGMPKERFSAEFPKEGPSILRIQQVVRGDSAAYFCASSQQGQVNTGELFFGEGSRLTVL.

This chain connects TRBV19 to TRBJ1-2; 9 bases agree with TRBD1. Trimming at V came to 5 bases and at J to 4 bases, leaving 17 bases not matched to a gene. CDR3 size: 18 residues. Germline CDR1 LNHDA, CDR2 SQIVND (reference sequence). The DNA of the CDR3 is TGTGCCAGTAGTTTCCTCCGGGACAGGGCGCCGGATTTCTATGGCTACACCTTC. It encodes CASSFLRDRAPDFYGYTF.

As regards this clone: The sample has other DNA sequences that encode this CDR3 too. The chain combines TRBV5-5 with TRBJ1-1; TRBD1 matches at 7 bases. Germline trimming cut 2 bases from V and 3 bases from J; bases unmatched to any gene: 1. This CDR3 contains 13 residues. The germline CDR1 and CDR2 sequences are SGHKS and YYEKEE (reference sequence). Here the CDR3 reads CASSLTGDTEAFF. The CDR3 DNA reads TGTGCCAGCAGCTTAACAGGGGACACTGAAGCTTTCTTT.

The J gene is TRBJ2-1, the V gene TRBV27; 11 bases match TRBD2. CDR3 length: 17 amino acids. Germline V gene lookup returns CDR1 MNHEY and CDR2 SMNVEV (reference sequence). With V trimmed by 6 bases and J by 2 bases, 9 bases remained unmatched. The CDR3 DNA reads as TGTGCCAGCAGCACTAGACTAGCGGGACCCACCTACAATGAGCAGTTCTTC. It translates to CASSTRLAGPTYNEQFF.

J is TRBJ2-5 and V is TRBV12-3 or TRBV12-4, with TRBD1 matching 7 bases. V shed 7 bases and J 4 bases; nucleotides not matched to a gene: 6. The CDR3 runs 13 residues. The CDR3 here is CASNKGQRETQYF. The CDR3 nucleotides read TGTGCCAGCAATAAGGGACAGAGAGAGACCCAGTACTTC.

This clone turned up a few times. The CDR3 DNA sequence: TGTGCCTGGACTACTGGGGCAGGGAATGAGCCCCAGCATTTT. It specifies CAWTTGAGNEPQHF. The chain recombines TRBV30 with TRBJ1-5; a weak D match, TRBD1 (5 bases). CDR1 and CDR2 (germline): GTSNPN, SVGIG (reference sequence). The CDR3 spans 14 residues. Trimming cost V 4 bases and J 8 bases, with 18 bases left between them.

A note on this clone: Other nucleotide sequences in the sample specify the same CDR3. V usage is TRBV3-1 (or the pseudogene TRBV3-2) and J usage is TRBJ2-3; D remains ambiguous. Germline CDR1 LGHDT, CDR2 YNNKEL (reference sequence). The V end was cut by 4 bases, the J end by 0 bases, with 8 bases between. The CDR3 has 14 residues. The CDR3, as DNA: TGTGCCAGCAGCCCGATGACTAGCACAGATACGCAGTATTTT. Its translation is CASSPMTSTDTQYF.

The chain couples TRBV5-1 to TRBJ1-2; D may be TRBD1 (5 bases). This CDR3 spans 12 amino acids. V dropped 2 bases and J dropped 10 bases, with 12 bases sitting between them. Germline CDR1 SGHRS, CDR2 YFSETQ. CDR3 DNA sequence: TGCGCCAGCAGCTTTGACAGTAATGTCTACACCTTC. Encoded protein: CASSFDSNVYTF.

The chain couples TRBV2 to TRBJ1-3; D is ambiguous. V lost 6 bases to trimming and J lost 0 bases, with 12 bases between them. Germline CDR1 and CDR2: SNHLY and FYNNEI. The CDR3 runs to 15 residues. The CDR3 reads CASRREQSSGNTIYF. CDR3 nucleotides: TGTGCCAGCAGGAGGGAACAAAGCTCTGGAAACACCATATATTTT.

The chain links TRBV27 to TRBJ2-7; TRBD2 aligns across 7 bases. With V trimmed by 6 bases and J by 4 bases, 9 bases remained unmatched. Germline CDR1 and CDR2: MNHEY and SMNVEV (reference sequence). This CDR3 has 14 residues. The CDR3 nucleotides read TGTGCCAGCAGCTCTAGGCTAGCGGAGTACGAGCAGTACTTC. It translates to CASSSRLAEYEQYF.